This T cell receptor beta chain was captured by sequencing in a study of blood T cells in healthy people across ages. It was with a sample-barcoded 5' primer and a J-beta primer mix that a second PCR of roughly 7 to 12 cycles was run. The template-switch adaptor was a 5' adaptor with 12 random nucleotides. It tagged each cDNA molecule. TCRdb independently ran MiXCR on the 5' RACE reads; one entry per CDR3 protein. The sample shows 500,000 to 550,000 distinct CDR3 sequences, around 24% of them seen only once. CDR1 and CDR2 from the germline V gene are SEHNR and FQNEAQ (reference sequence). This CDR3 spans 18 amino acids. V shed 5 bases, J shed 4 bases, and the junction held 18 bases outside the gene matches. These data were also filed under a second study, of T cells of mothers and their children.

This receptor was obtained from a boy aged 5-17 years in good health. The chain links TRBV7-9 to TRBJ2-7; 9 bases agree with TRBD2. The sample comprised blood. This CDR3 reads CASSPIRGVAGVTYEQYF. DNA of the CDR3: TGTGCCAGCAGCCCCATCCGAGGGGTAGCGGGGGTTACATACGAGCAGTACTTC.